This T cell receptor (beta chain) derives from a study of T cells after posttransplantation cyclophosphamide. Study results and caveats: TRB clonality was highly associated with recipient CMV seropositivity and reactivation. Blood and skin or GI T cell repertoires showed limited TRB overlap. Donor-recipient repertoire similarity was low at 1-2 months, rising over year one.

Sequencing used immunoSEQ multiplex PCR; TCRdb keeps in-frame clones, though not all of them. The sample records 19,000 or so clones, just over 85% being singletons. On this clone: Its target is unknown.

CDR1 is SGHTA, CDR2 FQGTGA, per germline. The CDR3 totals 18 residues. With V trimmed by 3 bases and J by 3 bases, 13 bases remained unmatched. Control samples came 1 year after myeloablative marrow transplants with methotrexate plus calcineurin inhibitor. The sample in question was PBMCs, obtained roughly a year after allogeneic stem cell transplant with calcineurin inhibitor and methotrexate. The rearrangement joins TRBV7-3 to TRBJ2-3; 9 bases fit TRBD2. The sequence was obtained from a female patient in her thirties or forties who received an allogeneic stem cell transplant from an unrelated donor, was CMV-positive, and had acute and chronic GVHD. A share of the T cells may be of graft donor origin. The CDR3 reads CASSFKLTSGQGTDTQYF. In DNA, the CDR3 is TGTGCCAGCAGCTTCAAATTGACTAGCGGTCAGGGGACAGATACGCAGTATTTT. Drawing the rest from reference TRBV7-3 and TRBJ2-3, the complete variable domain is GAGVSQTPSNKVTEKGKYVELRCDPISGHTALYWYRQSLGQGPEFLIYFQGTGAADDSGLPNDRFFAVRPEGSVSTLKIQRTERGDSAVYLCASSFKLTSGQGTDTQYFGPGTRLTVL.